A single sample gave rise to the 23 T cell receptor beta chains below, sequenced in a study of T cells in Graves' hyperthyroidism and ophthalmopathy. Researchers took RNA transcripts and amplified the TCR beta CDR3 regions from them. In the first-round RT-PCR of the TCR CDR3, the HTBI primer set was used. From the multiplex PCR reads, TCRdb called clonotypes with MiXCR, one entry per CDR3 protein. Altogether about 610,000 distinct CDR3 sequences are present, about 43% being singletons, with the ten largest covering around 8%. The sample consisted of peripheral blood or thyroid tissue (not recorded which). These receptors were obtained from a woman aged 18 to 35 with Graves' hyperthyroidism.

The chain carries TRBV10-3 and TRBJ2-7; 9 nucleotides match TRBD2. Per germline, CDR1 ENHRY and CDR2 SYGVKD. The CDR3 totals 14 residues. With V trimmed by 6 bases and J by 7 bases, 10 bases remained unmatched. This chain's CDR3 is CAIRASGIYNEQYF. The CDR3 DNA reads TGTGCCATCAGGGCTAGCGGGATCTACAATGAGCAGTACTTC.

This clonotype was recorded a few times. This sequence joins TRBV29-1 and TRBJ1-1; the D is unclear. Per the germline V gene, CDR1 is SQVTM and CDR2 is ANQGSEA. V gave up 1 base and J gave up 4 bases, with 7 bases separating them. The CDR3 contains 12 residues. This CDR3 is CSVEAGLTEAFF. For the CDR3, the DNA is TGCAGCGTTGAAGCGGGTCTCACTGAAGCTTTCTTT.

In its sample, this clonotype was seen many times. The V call is TRBV10-3, the J call TRBJ1-3; no firm D call. The CDR3 sequence is 13 residues long. The ends were cut back, 6 bases at V and 2 bases at J, with 8 bases in the middle. Germline lookup yields CDR1 ENHRY and CDR2 SYGVKD. This CDR3 reads CAISGFAGNTIYF. CDR3 DNA sequence: TGTGCCATCAGCGGCTTCGCTGGAAACACCATATATTTT.

The chain carries TRBV27 and TRBJ2-7; the D gene is possibly TRBD2 (6 bases). The CDR3 is 13 residues long. Trimming took 8 bases from V and 4 from J, leaving 15 bases between them. CDR1 is MNHEY, CDR2 SMNVEV, per germline (reference sequence). Written as DNA, the CDR3 is TGTGCCAGCGCCAGGGACTTCCTGTACGAGCAGTACTTC. It specifies CASARDFLYEQYF.

The gene calls are TRBV12-3 or TRBV12-4 and TRBJ2-5; D possibly matches TRBD1 or TRBD2 (6 bases each). Trimming took 5 bases from V and 4 from J, leaving 17 bases between them. The CDR3 consists of 15 residues. The CDR3 region has the DNA TGTGCCAGCAGTAGAGGGGGGATCGGGCCAGAGACCCAGTACTTC. Residues: CASSRGGIGPETQYF.

This chain connects TRBV19 to TRBJ1-1, with a possible D match to TRBD1 (5 bases). The CDR3 has 16 amino acids. Germline CDR1 reads LNHDA; CDR2 reads SQIVND (reference sequence). With 5 bases removed from V and 1 base from J, the gap between germline ends came to 17 bases. CDR3 residues: CASSVLRDFGNTEAFF. The DNA of the CDR3 is TGTGCCAGTAGTGTCCTCCGGGACTTTGGGAACACTGAAGCTTTCTTT.

There are many counts of this clonotype. The chain employs TRBV11-2 and TRBJ2-7; D may be TRBD2 (5 bases). Trimming left V 1 base short and J 2 bases short, with 12 bases between. Germline V CDR1 and CDR2: SGHAT, FQNNGV. The CDR3 consists of 15 residues. The CDR3 region is CASSLAGSGTYEQYF. The CDR3 coding sequence is TGTGCCAGCAGCTTAGCGGGATCCGGGACCTACGAGCAGTACTTC.

The chain recombines TRBV7-3 with TRBJ1-1; 11 nucleotides match TRBD1. The germline gives CDR1 SGHTA, CDR2 FQGTGA. The CDR3 spans 17 residues. Losses at the gene ends were 5 bases for V and 1 base for J; bases not matched to a gene: 9. The CDR3, as DNA: TGTGCCAGCAGCCTTGGACAGGGGGCTGGGGGGAACACTGAAGCTTTCTTT. It codes for CASSLGQGAGGNTEAFF.

The gene calls are TRBV7-2 and TRBJ1-2, with TRBD1 identical over 12 bases. Trimming removed 4 bases from V and 4 bases from J; junction bases left unmatched: 4. Germline V CDR1 and CDR2: SGHTA, FQGNSA. CDR3 length: 15 residues. DNA of the CDR3: TGTGCCAGCAGCTCGGGGACAGGGGGCGTCTATGGCTACACCTTC. Protein product: CASSSGTGGVYGYTF.

With regard to this clonotype: At one end the junction does not follow the germline gene, possibly because of a read error. V and J are TRBV7-2 and TRBJ1-2, with D tentatively TRBD1 (6 bases). CDR3 length: 17 amino acids. Germline V gene sequence: CDR1 SGHTA, CDR2 FQGNSA. The CDR3: CASMGSGAGDLYYGYTF. The CDR3 nucleotides are TGTGCCAGCATGGGGTCAGGGGCAGGGGATTTGTACTACGGCTACACCTTC.

This clonotype was detected many times. This chain joins TRBV7-2 and TRBJ2-7; D not certain. Germline V gives CDR1 SGHTA, CDR2 FQGNSA. The CDR3 runs to 15 residues. The ends were cut back, 6 bases at V and 0 bases at J, with 15 bases in the middle. The DNA of the CDR3 is TGTGCCAGCAGAAACTCAGGACGGAGCTCCTACGAGCAGTACTTC. Its translation: CASRNSGRSSYEQYF. The full variable domain, with the rest looked up from reference TRBV7-2 and TRBJ2-7, is GAGVSQSPSNKVTEKGKDVELRCDPISGHTALYWYRQSLGQGLEFLIYFQGNSAPDKSGLPSDRFSAERTGGSVSTLTIQRTQQEDSAVYLCASRNSGRSSYEQYFGPGTRLTVT.

At least ten counts were recorded for this clonotype. The rearrangement uses TRBV15 and TRBJ1-1; tentatively, D is TRBD1 (5 bases). The CDR3 sequence is 16 residues long. The germline V gene has CDR1 LNHNV and CDR2 YYDKDF (reference sequence). Trimming left V 5 bases short and J 0 bases short, with 16 bases between. The CDR3 loop is CATSDRGGFMNTEAFF. Here the CDR3 DNA reads TGTGCCACCAGCGACCGGGGGGGGTTCATGAACACTGAAGCTTTCTTT.

This chain joins TRBV29-1 and TRBJ1-2; perhaps TRBD1 as D (5 bases). The CDR3 consists of 15 residues. V gave up 0 bases and J gave up 6 bases, with 17 bases separating them. Germline V CDR1 and CDR2: SQVTM, ANQGSEA. The CDR3 loop reads CSVEDLMAGLNGYTF. CDR3 DNA sequence: TGCAGCGTTGAAGATCTTATGGCAGGGTTAAATGGCTACACCTTC.

This clonotype was seen repeatedly, ten times or more. This chain connects TRBV7-9 to TRBJ2-2; possibly TRBD2 for D (6 bases). The CDR3 consists of 15 residues. Germline V gene sequence: CDR1 SEHNR, CDR2 FQNEAQ (reference sequence). Trimming removed 0 bases from V and 7 bases from J, with 12 bases in between. This CDR3 reads CASSLAEGFGGELFF. CDR3 DNA sequence: TGTGCCAGCAGCTTAGCGGAGGGTTTTGGCGGGGAGCTGTTTTTT.

The V call is TRBV29-1, the J call TRBJ2-5, with D tentatively TRBD1 (5 bases). The CDR3 runs to 11 residues. V was clipped by 4 bases and J by 5 bases, with 8 bases between them. Germline V gives CDR1 SQVTM, CDR2 ANQGSEA. This CDR3 is CSVGPGETQYF. In DNA, the CDR3 is TGCAGCGTTGGGCCAGGGGAGACCCAGTACTTC.

This clonotype was detected ten times or more. The gene calls are TRBV24-1 and TRBJ2-3; 7 bases are shared with TRBD1. CDR3 size: 15 residues. Germline-derived CDR1 and CDR2 are KGHDR and SFDVKD. The trim removed 4 bases at V and 6 bases at J, leaving 9 bases unmatched. The CDR3 spells CATSDLGTADDTQYF. CDR3 nucleotides: TGTGCCACCAGTGACCTCGGGACAGCCGACGATACGCAGTATTTT.

A word on this clonotype: At one end the junction does not follow the germline gene, possibly because of a read error. This chain connects TRBV9 to TRBJ1-1; no firm D call. CDR3 length equals 14 residues. Germline assignment: CDR1 SGDLS and CDR2 YYNGEE. The CDR3: CAGSVDLWDTEAFF. CDR3 coding DNA: TGTGCCGGCAGCGTAGACTTGTGGGACACTGAAGCTTTCTTT. The whole variable domain, filled in from reference TRBV9 and TRBJ1-1, reads DSGVTQTPKHLITATGQRVTLRCSPRSGDLSVYWYQQSLDQGLQFLIQYYNGEERAKGNILERFSAQQFPDLHSELNLSSLELGDSALYFCAGSVDLWDTEAFFGQGTRLTVV.

Of note for this clonotype: At one end, the junction sequence differs from germline, possibly due to a read error. V and J are TRBV7-7 and TRBJ1-5, with D hard to call. CDR1 and CDR2 from the germline V gene are SSHAT and FNYEAQ (reference sequence). The CDR3 sequence is 19 residues long. The CDR3 sequence: CASSLNSEEPRNGNQPQHF. The CDR3 nucleotides are TGTGCTAGCAGCTTGAACAGTGAAGAACCGAGGAACGGCAATCAGCCCCAGCATTTT.

This clonotype was counted many times. The gene calls are TRBV2 and TRBJ2-7; TRBD1 is a possible D gene (5 bases). Between the trimmed V and J ends, which lost 3 bases and 0 bases, there was a span of 9 bases. Germline assignment: CDR1 SNHLY and CDR2 FYNNEI. This CDR3 is 14 amino acids long. For the CDR3, the DNA is TGTGCCAGCAGTGACAGGGCCGACTCCTACGAGCAGTACTTC. Translating it yields CASSDRADSYEQYF.

This clonotype showed up many times. The V call is TRBV10-3, the J call TRBJ2-7; 7 positions agree with TRBD2. The CDR3 loop spans 14 amino acids. V shed 7 bases and J 1 base; nucleotides not matched to a gene: 7. From germline, CDR1 is ENHRY and CDR2 SYGVKD. CDR3 residues: CAIMGAGVSYEQYF. DNA of the CDR3: TGTGCCATCATGGGCGCGGGGGTTTCCTACGAGCAGTACTTC.

In its sample, this clonotype was seen many times. J is TRBJ1-2 and V is TRBV12-5; perhaps TRBD1 as D (6 bases). Trimming pared 6 bases from V and 2 bases from J, leaving 16 bases between. The CDR3 covers 15 residues. Germline CDR1 LGHNT, CDR2 FRNRAP. CDR3 loop: CASGTNTRGNYGYTF. In nucleotides, the CDR3 is TGTGCTAGTGGAACAAATACAAGGGGGAACTATGGCTACACCTTC.

This chain uses TRBV7-2 with TRBJ2-1; no firm D call. This CDR3 contains 14 residues. Germline V CDR1 and CDR2: SGHTA, FQGNSA. Trimming removed 5 bases at V and 7 bases at J, with 15 bases between. In nucleotides, the CDR3 is TGTGCCAGCAGCGCCGACGCCGTCGGGAATGAGCAGTTCTTC. Translation gives CASSADAVGNEQFF.

This clonotype appeared many times. This rearrangement joins TRBV4-1 to TRBJ2-7, with 12 nucleotides matching TRBD2. The CDR3 sequence is 18 residues long. The V segment lost 3 bases and the J segment 2 bases; nucleotides outside the gene matches: 11. Germline CDR1 MGHRA, CDR2 YSYEKL. This CDR3 reads CASSHWIRTSGNPYEQYF. DNA for the CDR3: TGCGCCAGCAGCCACTGGATTAGGACTAGCGGGAATCCCTACGAGCAGTACTTC.